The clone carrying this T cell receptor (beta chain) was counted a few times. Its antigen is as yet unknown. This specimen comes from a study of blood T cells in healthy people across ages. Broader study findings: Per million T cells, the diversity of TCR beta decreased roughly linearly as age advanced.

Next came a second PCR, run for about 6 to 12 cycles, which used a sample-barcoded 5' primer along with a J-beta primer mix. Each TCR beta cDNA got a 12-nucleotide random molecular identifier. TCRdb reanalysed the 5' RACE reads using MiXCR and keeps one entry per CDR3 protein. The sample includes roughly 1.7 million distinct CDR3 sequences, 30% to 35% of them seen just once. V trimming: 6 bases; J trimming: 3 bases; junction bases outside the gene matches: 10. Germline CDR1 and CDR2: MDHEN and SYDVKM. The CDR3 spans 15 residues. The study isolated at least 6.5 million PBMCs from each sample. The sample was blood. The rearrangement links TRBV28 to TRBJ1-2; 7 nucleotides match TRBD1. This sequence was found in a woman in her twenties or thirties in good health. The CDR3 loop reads CASSSGQDSYYGYTF. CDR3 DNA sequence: TGTGCCAGCAGCTCCGGACAGGACTCTTACTATGGCTACACCTTC.